A selection of T cell receptor beta chains follows, all from one sample in a study of CD8 T cells in ankylosing spondylitis. In TCRdb, the 5' RACE reads were re-called with MiXCR into one record per CDR3 protein. The data show 500,000 to 550,000 distinct CDR3 sequences, roughly an eighth seen once. Sequencing was carried out using blood, either unsorted or a sorted T cell fraction (not recorded which). These receptor sequences come from a male donor with ankylosing spondylitis. CDR3s include the opening cysteine and the closing phenylalanine or tryptophan. A D gene is named only where the DNA matches it firmly. Clone size is given for some rows only: seen once, a few or many times, or a class if the clone is expanded.

D	size	V	J	DNA	CDR3
.	few	TRBV30	TRBJ1-5	TGTGCCTGGAGTTTACCCCGGTTGCGGGGTTCTCAGCCCCAGCATTTT	CAWSLPRLRGSQPQHF
.	few	TRBV4-2	TRBJ1-1	TGTGCCAGCAGCCAAGCGGGCCGAAAGGGGGAGGCCACTGAAGCTTTCTTT	CASSQAGRKGEATEAFF
.	few	TRBV5-6	TRBJ1-1	TGTGCCACCCAGCTTGGGGGGGGAGGATCCACCCCCTTAAACACTGAAGCTTTCTTT	CATQLGGGGSTPLNTEAFF
.	.	TRBV11-3	TRBJ2-3	TGTGCCAGCAGCCAAGGGGCGGGACGACTTTCCACGGATACGCAGTATTTT	CASSQGAGRLSTDTQYF
.	many	TRBV5-1	TRBJ2-1	TGCGCCAGCAGCCCCCAGCCCGGGACTTACCACAATGAGCAGTTCTTC	CASSPQPGTYHNEQFF
TRBD1	.	TRBV27	TRBJ2-2	TGTGCCATCCGGGGGACAGGGGGTGGCACCGGGAAGCTGTTTTTT	CAIRGTGGGTGKLFF
TRBD2	many	TRBV27	TRBJ2-1	TGTGCCAGCTCCCCCGGGACTAGCGGGGGTGGTGAGCAGTTCTTC	CASSPGTSGGGEQFF
.	.	TRBV3-1	TRBJ2-1	TGTGCCAGCAGCCAAGGAGGCTACTACCTGTGGGAGCAGTTCTTC	CASSQGGYYLWEQFF
.	.	TRBV20-1	TRBJ2-5	TGCAGTGCTGGGGCTGAGGCCGGGAGAGAAGAGACCCAGTACTTC	CSAGAEAGREETQYF
TRBD2	.	TRBV7-9	TRBJ2-3	TGTGCCAGCAGTCAGAGGGTACTAGCGGCTAGCACAGATACGCAGTATTTT	CASSQRVLAASTDTQYF
.	.	TRBV15	TRBJ2-2	TGTGCCACCAGCGGGGGGGGCGGGTTCAACACCGGGGAGCTGTTTTTT	CATSGGGGFNTGELFF
.	.	TRBV4-1	TRBJ1-1	TGCGCCAGCAGCCAAGACCACCTTGGACAGAGCGGATGGGGCACTGAAGCTTTCTTT	CASSQDHLGQSGWGTEAFF
.	many	TRBV5-1	TRBJ1-1	TGCGCCAGCAGCTTGGCGGTGTCGGACACTGAAGCTTTCTTT	CASSLAVSDTEAFF
TRBD1	.	TRBV5-1	TRBJ1-3	TGCGCCAGCTCTTCCGGGACAGGGGAAAACACCATATATTTT	CASSSGTGENTIYF
TRBD1	many	TRBV3-1	TRBJ2-3	TGTGCCAGCAGCCAGCGACAGGGGAGCACAGATACGCAGTATTTT	CASSQRQGSTDTQYF
.	.	TRBV2	TRBJ1-3	TGTGCCAGCAGTCCACAGGGAACGAAATCTGGAAACACCATATATTTT	CASSPQGTKSGNTIYF
.	few	TRBV5-4	TRBJ2-2	TGTGCCAGCACCCGGGACTGGGACACCGGGGAGCTGTTTTTT	CASTRDWDTGELFF
.	many	TRBV7-2	TRBJ2-1	TGTGCCAGCGCGCAAGGGACGACTACCTACAATGAGCAGTTCTTC	CASAQGTTTYNEQFF
.	few	TRBV7-9	TRBJ2-3	TGTGCCAGCAGCTTATGGAGGGGAAGGGCAGATACGCAGTATTTT	CASSLWRGRADTQYF
TRBD1	.	TRBV11-2	TRBJ1-2	TGTGCCAGCAGCACACGGACAGGGTTCGACTATGGCTACACCTTC	CASSTRTGFDYGYTF
.	.	TRBV5-6	TRBJ1-3	TGTGCCAGCAGCCCGAACTTCTCTGGAAACACCATATATTTT	CASSPNFSGNTIYF
.	few	TRBV20-1	TRBJ1-2	TGCAGTGGTTTTTTAGCCATGAACTATGGCTACACCTTC	CSGFLAMNYGYTF
.	.	TRBV14	TRBJ1-2	TGTGCCAGCAGCCAAGAATTCCCCCGAGGGCGTTCTAACTATGGCTACACCTTC	CASSQEFPRGRSNYGYTF
.	.	TRBV6-1	TRBJ1-5	TGTGCCAGCAGTGAACAGGGTACGAATCAGCCCCAGCATTTT	CASSEQGTNQPQHF
.	.	TRBV24-1	TRBJ2-5	TGTGCCACCAGCCGCTCAGGAGGAGAGACCCAGTACTTC	CATSRSGGETQYF
.	.	TRBV25-1	TRBJ1-3	TGTGCCACCGGATGGGCAGGGGGAAACACCATATATTTT	CATGWAGGNTIYF
.	few	TRBV5-1	TRBJ2-1	TGCGCCAGCAGCTTGGTAGGGGAACAGTATGAGCAGTTCTTC	CASSLVGEQYEQFF